The T cell receptor beta chain described here comes from a study of metastatic and nonmetastatic thyroid tumors. V was pared by 3 bases and J by 6 bases, with 8 bases of the junction left unmatched. This CDR3 is 15 amino acids long. Germline CDR1 reads SGHRS; CDR2 reads YFSETQ. TCRdb re-clonotyped the PCR reads via MiXCR. The table has roughly 75,000 clones, about an eighth seen once; the top ten hold around 8.8%. Patients underwent thyroid surgery, and none had received any treatment before it. This clone was observed at least ten times. The clonotype originates from a female donor with papillary thyroid cancer or a benign thyroid nodule (not recorded which). Some clones in this sample may be carry-over from other donors' samples. Sample: tumor tissue. This chain uses TRBV5-1 with TRBJ1-4; 7 nucleotides match TRBD1. The chain's CDR3 is CASSSDLTGYEKLFF. DNA for the CDR3: TGCGCCAGCAGCTCCGACCTGACAGGGTATGAAAAACTGTTTTTT.